The present TCR beta chain was sequenced within a study of T cells in localized non-small cell lung cancer. Libraries were prepared by immunoSEQ multiplex PCR; TCRdb keeps only in-frame clonotypes and omits some of them. This sample carries around 91,000 clones, 80% to 90% of them seen once, and the ten largest clones take 15%. Concerning this clone: Antigen unknown.

CDR1 and CDR2 (germline): MNHEY, SVGAGI. This CDR3 contains 15 residues. V was pared by 0 bases and J by 7 bases, with 12 bases between. General observations from the study: Greater blood T cell density accompanied longer overall survival. Uninvolved adjacent lung showed the highest T cell clonality, exceeding tumor. Because only a single region of the tumor was sequenced, heterogeneity remains possible.

Sequences were derived from peripheral blood, sampled before any cancer treatment. The receptor was isolated from a man aged 40-75 years with stage I squamous cell lung carcinoma. V gene TRBV6-5 combines with J gene TRBJ1-4; D remains ambiguous. CDR3 in DNA: TGTGCCAGCAGTTACTCGTCGGCAAGTGGTGAAAAACTGTTTTTT. This gives the protein CASSYSSASGEKLFF.